Listed below are T cell receptor beta chains from one sample, sequenced in a study of cytomegalovirus exposure and HLA in healthy donors. Profiled with immunoSEQ multiplex PCR; TCRdb holds only in-frame clones, not every one. This sample has about 180,000 clones, with roughly 87% found just once. Sample: PBMCs. These receptors all stem from a man in his forties or fifties in good health and CMV-seronegative. Both conserved end residues are part of each CDR3. The order of the fields is V gene, J gene, CDR3 protein.

TRBV4-1	TRBJ2-1	CASSQGLALNEQFF
TRBV28	TRBJ1-2	CASSSGQGNYGYTF
TRBV28	TRBJ1-4	CASSFVTEFNEKLFF
TRBV7-2	TRBJ1-2	CASSTRGPAGYGYTF
TRBV5-4	TRBJ2-7	CASSGAYRAAQDEQYF
TRBV6-4	TRBJ1-1	CASSDSNLPGQGADNTEAFF
TRBV5-1	TRBJ1-4	CASSIKQGPTNEKLFF
TRBV28	TRBJ2-3	CASSRTLSGSSTDTQYF
TRBV19	TRBJ2-2	CASIDRANTGELFF
TRBV6-6	TRBJ1-3	CASSYWTGVGNTIYF
TRBV5-4	TRBJ2-2	CASSSSGAYTGELFF
TRBV5-4	TRBJ2-5	CASPGLAERETQYF
TRBV9	TRBJ1-1	CASSVHPDTEAFF
TRBV5-1	TRBJ1-2	CASSPDPGQGVYGYTF
TRBV5-1	TRBJ1-1	CASSLSLQDLNTEAFF
TRBV30	TRBJ2-7	CAWREILGEDYEQYF
TRBV6-1	TRBJ1-5	CASRGALNQPQHF
TRBV5-6	TRBJ2-7	CASSLGQAWSGTYEQYF
TRBV6-6	TRBJ2-2	CASSPQGEADTGELFF
TRBV28	TRBJ1-1	CASSPPEVTEAFF
TRBV12-5	TRBJ2-1	CASGLGPEEQFF
TRBV28	TRBJ2-1	CASSPSSGDYNEQFF
TRBV18	TRBJ2-7	CASSPVPTSAEQYF
TRBV27	TRBJ2-7	CASSPRQITYEQYF